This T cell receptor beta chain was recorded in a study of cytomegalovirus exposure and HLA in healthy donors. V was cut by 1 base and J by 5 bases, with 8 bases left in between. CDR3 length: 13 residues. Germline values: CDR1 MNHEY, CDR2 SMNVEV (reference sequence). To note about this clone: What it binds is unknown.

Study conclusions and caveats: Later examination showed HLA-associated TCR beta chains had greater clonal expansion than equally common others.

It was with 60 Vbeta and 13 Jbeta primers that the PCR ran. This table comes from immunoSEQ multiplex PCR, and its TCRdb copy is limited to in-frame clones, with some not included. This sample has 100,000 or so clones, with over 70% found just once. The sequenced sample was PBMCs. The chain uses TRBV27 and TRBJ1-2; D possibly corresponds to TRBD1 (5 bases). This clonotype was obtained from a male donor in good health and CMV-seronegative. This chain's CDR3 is CASSLLRGYGYTF. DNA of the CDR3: TGTGCCAGCAGTTTATTAAGGGGTTATGGCTACACCTTC.